This T cell receptor beta chain emerged from a study of T-cell memory formation after mild COVID-19. TCR alpha and TCR beta cDNA libraries carrying sample barcodes and UMIs came from 5'RACE with constant-segment primers. TCRdb redid the calling of the 5' RACE reads with MiXCR, one entry per CDR3 protein. The table has about 350,000 distinct CDR3 sequences, roughly an eighth seen once; the top ten hold 20% to 25%. A few counts support this clonotype. Per germline, CDR1 LNHNV and CDR2 YYDKDF (reference sequence). The CDR3 loop spans 15 amino acids. V gave up 8 bases and J gave up 0 bases, with 14 bases separating them.

This TCR was recovered from a man younger than 30 who had mild COVID-19 (a few samples of this study predate the infection). Cell type and time point are not known. The source material was PBMCs or a T cell subset sorted from them (not recorded which). This chain links TRBV15 with TRBJ2-1; the D gene is possibly TRBD1 (6 bases). The CDR3 spells CATESGASSYNEQFF. The CDR3 bases are TGTGCCACCGAGTCAGGGGCGAGCTCCTACAATGAGCAGTTCTTC.